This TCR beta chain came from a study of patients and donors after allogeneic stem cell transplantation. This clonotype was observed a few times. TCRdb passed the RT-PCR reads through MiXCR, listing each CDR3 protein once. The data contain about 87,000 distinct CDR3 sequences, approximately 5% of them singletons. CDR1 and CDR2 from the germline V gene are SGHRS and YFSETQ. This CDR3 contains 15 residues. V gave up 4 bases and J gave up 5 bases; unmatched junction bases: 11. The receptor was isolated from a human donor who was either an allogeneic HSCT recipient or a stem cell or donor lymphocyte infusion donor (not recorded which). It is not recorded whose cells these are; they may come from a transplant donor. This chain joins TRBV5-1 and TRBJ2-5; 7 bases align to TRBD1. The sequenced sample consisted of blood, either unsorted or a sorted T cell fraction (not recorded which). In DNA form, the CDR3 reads TGCGCCAGCAGCCCCTATGGAGACAGGGTCGAGACCCAGTACTTC. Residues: CASSPYGDRVETQYF.